The 26 T cell receptor beta chains below were found in one sample sequenced in a study of T-cell memory formation after mild COVID-19. Each CDR3 protein is one row after TCRdb ran MiXCR on the 5' RACE reads. Among roughly 150,000 distinct CDR3 sequences listed, about 14% were seen once. Sequencing input: PBMCs or a T cell subset sorted from them (not recorded which). These receptors were collected from an adult woman who had mild COVID-19 (a few samples of this study predate the infection). Cell type and time point are not known.

In this sample, this clonotype turned up a few times. The V gene is TRBV6-2 or TRBV6-3, the J gene TRBJ2-3; 9 nucleotides align to TRBD2. Germline V gene data show CDR1 as MNHEY and CDR2 as SVGEGT. The CDR3 has 16 amino acids. Trimming removed 7 bases from V and 5 bases from J; junction bases left unmatched: 13. The CDR3 nucleotides are TGTGCCAGCACCTCTCCACCGGGACTAGCCGGAGATACGCAGTATTTT. Amino acid sequence: CASTSPPGLAGDTQYF.

The CDR3: CSARDRREPYNEQFF. Here the CDR3 DNA reads TGCAGTGCTAGAGATAGGAGGGAGCCCTACAATGAGCAGTTCTTC. The chain links TRBV20-1 to TRBJ2-1, with a possible D match to TRBD2 (6 bases). CDR3 size: 15 residues. The germline CDR1 and CDR2 sequences are DFQATT and SNEGSKA (reference sequence). V lost 0 bases and J 2 bases, leaving 11 bases between the germline ends.

This chain uses TRBV20-1 with TRBJ2-1; D is unresolved. The CDR3 has 11 residues. CDR1 and CDR2 from the germline V gene are DFQATT and SNEGSKA (reference sequence). Trimming left V 8 bases short and J 7 bases short, with 12 bases between. The CDR3 region is CSPRPMNEQFF. In DNA, the CDR3 is TGCAGTCCCAGACCGATGAATGAGCAGTTCTTC.

The rearrangement uses TRBV12-3 or TRBV12-4 and TRBJ2-1; D unresolved. There are 13 residues in the CDR3. With 7 bases removed from V and 3 bases from J, the gap between germline ends came to 10 bases. The CDR3 spells CASTLNGYNEQFF. Written as DNA, the CDR3 is TGTGCCAGCACTCTGAATGGCTACAATGAGCAGTTCTTC.

The sample holds a few counts of this clonotype. The chain carries TRBV2 and TRBJ1-5; no reliable D call. V gave up 4 bases and J gave up 0 bases, with 7 bases separating them. CDR3 size: 14 residues. The germline gives CDR1 SNHLY, CDR2 FYNNEI. In DNA form, the CDR3 reads TGTGCCAGCAGTGCCGGCTATAGCAATCAGCCCCAGCATTTT. It is translated as CASSAGYSNQPQHF.

Only a few counts were recorded for this clonotype. The chain combines TRBV15 with TRBJ2-5; no clear D gene. CDR1 is LNHNV and CDR2 is YYDKDF in the germline V gene (reference sequence). The ends were cut back, 1 base at V and 5 bases at J, with 14 bases in the middle. The CDR3 has 15 residues. DNA of the CDR3: TGTGCCACCAGCAGAGGGGTTTCAGAGAGCGAGACCCAGTACTTC. It yields the protein CATSRGVSESETQYF.

The chain couples TRBV4-1 to TRBJ1-4; D perhaps matches TRBD1 (6 bases). CDR3 length equals 14 residues. V lost 4 bases, J lost 2 bases, and 8 bases lay in between. Germline assignment: CDR1 MGHRA and CDR2 YSYEKL. As DNA, the CDR3 is TGCGCCAGCAGCCCCGACAGGACTAATGAAAAACTGTTTTTT. Translated, it gives CASSPDRTNEKLFF.

The CDR3 protein is CASTLPHGNEQFF. In DNA, the CDR3 is TGTGCCAGCACCCTTCCCCATGGAAATGAGCAGTTCTTC. This chain uses TRBV25-1 with TRBJ2-1; no clear D gene. V was pared by 7 bases and J by 7 bases, with 14 bases between. The germline gives CDR1 MGHDK, CDR2 SYGVNS. The CDR3 is made up of 13 amino acids.

This clonotype was picked up a small number of times. The chain employs TRBV15 and TRBJ2-1; 9 bases align to TRBD2. V lost 5 bases to trimming and J lost 4 bases; unmatched junction nucleotides: 6. The V gene's germline CDR1 is LNHNV and CDR2 YYDKDF (reference sequence). The CDR3 has 15 amino acids. The CDR3 DNA follows: TGTGCCACCAGCTCGACTAGCGGATTTTACAATGAGCAGTTCTTC. This encodes CATSSTSGFYNEQFF. Supplemented by reference TRBV15 and TRBJ2-1, the full variable domain reads DAMVIQNPRYQVTQFGKPVTLSCSQTLNHNVMYWYQQKSSQAPKLLFHYYDKDFNNEADTPDNFQSRRPNTSFCFLDIRSPGLGDTAMYLCATSSTSGFYNEQFFGPGTRLTVL.

This clonotype occurred a few times. The chain employs TRBV24-1 and TRBJ2-5; 7 positions agree with TRBD2. The CDR3 has 14 amino acids. V shed 3 bases, J shed 5 bases, and the junction held 5 bases outside the gene matches. Looked up from germline, CDR1 is KGHDR and CDR2 is SFDVKD. This CDR3 reads CATSDLADPETQYF. CDR3 DNA sequence: TGTGCCACCAGTGATCTAGCGGATCCGGAGACCCAGTACTTC.

The CDR3 sequence: CASSPPHRGADTEAFF. The CDR3 DNA is TGCGCCAGCAGCCCACCCCACCGGGGGGCTGACACTGAAGCTTTCTTT. The rearrangement joins TRBV4-1 to TRBJ1-1, with D possibly matching TRBD1 (6 bases). The CDR3 spans 16 residues. V lost 4 bases and J lost 3, with 18 bases in between. Per germline, CDR1 MGHRA and CDR2 YSYEKL.

The sample holds a few counts of this clonotype. V and J are TRBV5-4 and TRBJ2-1, with 10 positions matching TRBD2. Looked up from germline, CDR1 is SGHNT and CDR2 is YYREEE (reference sequence). Losses at the gene ends were 5 bases for V and 4 bases for J; bases not matched to a gene: 6. The CDR3 is made up of 15 amino acids. This CDR3 is CASSKTSGDYNEQFF. The CDR3, as DNA: TGTGCCAGCAGTAAAACTAGCGGGGATTACAATGAGCAGTTCTTC.

The CDR3 region has the DNA TGTGCCAGCAGTCTCCCGACAGGGGGGTCCTACGAGCAGTACTTC. Protein: CASSLPTGGSYEQYF. The genes are TRBV12-3 or TRBV12-4 and TRBJ2-7; 9 bases fit TRBD1. V lost 5 bases and J lost 1; bases outside the gene matches: 6. The CDR3 contains 15 residues.

Ten or more counts support this clonotype. The V gene is TRBV5-5, the J gene TRBJ2-3; possibly TRBD2 for D (5 bases). The CDR3 has 13 amino acids. Trimming took off 2 bases at V and 4 bases at J, with 8 bases between the two ends. From germline, CDR1 is SGHKS and CDR2 YYEKEE (reference sequence). CDR3 nucleotide sequence: TGTGCCAGCAGCTTCTCTAGCCCAGATACGCAGTATTTT. Translation gives CASSFSSPDTQYF.

This clonotype was counted a few times. The genes are TRBV29-1 and TRBJ1-1; D not certain. V dropped 6 bases and J dropped 8 bases, with 10 bases sitting between them. Per the germline V gene, CDR1 is SQVTM and CDR2 is ANQGSEA. The length of the CDR3 is 10 residues. CDR3 DNA: TGCAGCGTAGTCGACGGGGAAGCTTTCTTT. Its protein is CSVVDGEAFF.

This clonotype was counted between two and nine times. This chain uses TRBV4-1 with TRBJ1-1; D not resolved. Germline V CDR1 and CDR2: MGHRA, YSYEKL. V was cut by 1 base and J by 12 bases, with 12 bases left in between. The CDR3 is 12 residues long. Here the CDR3 reads CASSQAPQDPFF. The CDR3 bases are TGCGCCAGCAGCCAAGCCCCACAAGACCCTTTCTTT.

This clonotype came up a few times. The chain employs TRBV14 and TRBJ2-7; D possibly corresponds to TRBD1 (5 bases). This CDR3 is built from 15 residues. Trimming took 1 base from V and 2 from J, leaving 12 bases between them. Germline-derived CDR1 and CDR2 are SGHDN and FVKESK. CDR3 amino acids: CASSQAGSGPYEQYF. The CDR3 region has the DNA TGTGCCAGCAGCCAAGCAGGGTCCGGCCCCTACGAGCAGTACTTC.

V is TRBV4-1 and J is TRBJ2-3; perhaps TRBD2 as D (6 bases). The germline gives CDR1 MGHRA, CDR2 YSYEKL. V was pared by 0 bases and J by 1 base, with 17 bases between. The CDR3 is made up of 18 amino acids. The CDR3 region has the DNA TGCGCCAGCAGCCAAGATAGGAGGGGAATTCCCCGCACAGATACGCAGTATTTT. Protein: CASSQDRRGIPRTDTQYF.

This clonotype was seen a few times. V gene TRBV5-1 combines with J gene TRBJ2-1; TRBD2 aligns across 10 bases. After removal of 4 bases from V and 4 bases from J, the junction contained 5 bases not matched to a gene. CDR1 and CDR2 (germline): SGHRS, YFSETQ. The CDR3 spans 15 residues. The CDR3 sequence: CASSPSGRGYNEQFF. The CDR3 coding sequence is TGCGCCAGCAGCCCGAGCGGGAGGGGGTACAATGAGCAGTTCTTC.

This clonotype was recorded many times. The chain combines TRBV12-3 or TRBV12-4 with TRBJ2-3; D may be TRBD1 or TRBD2 (6 bases each). V lost 2 bases and J 0 bases, leaving 12 bases between the germline ends. CDR3 length equals 16 residues. CDR3 protein: CASSLIGGGSTDTQYF. Written as DNA, the CDR3 is TGTGCCAGCAGTTTAATAGGAGGGGGAAGCACAGATACGCAGTATTTT.

The chain is built from TRBV9 and TRBJ2-7, with D uncertain. The CDR3 loop spans 12 amino acids. Trimming removed 4 bases at V and 7 bases at J, with 12 bases between. Germline lookup yields CDR1 SGDLS and CDR2 YYNGEE. As DNA, the CDR3 is TGTGCCAGCAGCCCAGAGTTGGGGGAGCAGTACTTC. It codes for CASSPELGEQYF.

The chain links TRBV29-1 to TRBJ2-2; D perhaps matches TRBD1 (6 bases). Germline V gene sequence: CDR1 SQVTM, CDR2 ANQGSEA. This CDR3 spans 15 amino acids. V lost 1 base to trimming and J lost 4 bases, with 13 bases between them. CDR3 sequence: CSVEAGTYPTGELFF. The CDR3 nucleotides are TGCAGCGTTGAAGCAGGGACATATCCCACCGGGGAGCTGTTTTTT.

The V gene is TRBV12-3 or TRBV12-4, the J gene TRBJ1-6; D possibly corresponds to TRBD1 (5 bases). The CDR3 sequence is 15 residues long. The ends were cut back, 5 bases at V and 8 bases at J, with 16 bases in the middle. CDR3 in amino acids: CASSPRAGRYSPLHF. DNA for the CDR3: TGTGCCAGCAGTCCCCGAGCAGGGCGTTATTCACCCCTCCACTTT.

This clonotype was observed a few times. The chain is built from TRBV6-5 and TRBJ2-1; perhaps TRBD2 as D (6 bases). V was pared by 5 bases and J by 6 bases, with 20 bases between. The CDR3 contains 16 residues. Looked up from germline, CDR1 is MNHEY and CDR2 is SVGAGI. The CDR3: CASSPLRAGTTNEQFF. For the CDR3, the DNA is TGTGCCAGCAGTCCCTTAAGAGCGGGTACTACCAATGAGCAGTTCTTC.

This clonotype was seen more than once but under ten times. V is TRBV5-1 and J is TRBJ1-1, with D unresolved. V dropped 0 bases and J dropped 1 base, with 7 bases sitting between them. The CDR3 is 14 residues long. CDR1 is SGHRS, CDR2 YFSETQ, per germline. The chain's CDR3 is CASSLGEENTEAFF. CDR3 nucleotide sequence: TGCGCCAGCAGCTTGGGCGAGGAGAACACTGAAGCTTTCTTT.

This clonotype was counted only a few times. The CDR3, as DNA: TGTGCCAGCAGTTTTTGGGGGAAATTATTATGGAATGAGCAGTTCTTC. It yields the protein CASSFWGKLLWNEQFF. The chain has TRBV12-3 or TRBV12-4 and TRBJ2-1; possibly TRBD1 or TRBD2 for D (5 bases each). The CDR3 runs to 16 residues. Trimming shortened V by 3 bases and J by 7 bases, and 19 bases separated the two germline ends.